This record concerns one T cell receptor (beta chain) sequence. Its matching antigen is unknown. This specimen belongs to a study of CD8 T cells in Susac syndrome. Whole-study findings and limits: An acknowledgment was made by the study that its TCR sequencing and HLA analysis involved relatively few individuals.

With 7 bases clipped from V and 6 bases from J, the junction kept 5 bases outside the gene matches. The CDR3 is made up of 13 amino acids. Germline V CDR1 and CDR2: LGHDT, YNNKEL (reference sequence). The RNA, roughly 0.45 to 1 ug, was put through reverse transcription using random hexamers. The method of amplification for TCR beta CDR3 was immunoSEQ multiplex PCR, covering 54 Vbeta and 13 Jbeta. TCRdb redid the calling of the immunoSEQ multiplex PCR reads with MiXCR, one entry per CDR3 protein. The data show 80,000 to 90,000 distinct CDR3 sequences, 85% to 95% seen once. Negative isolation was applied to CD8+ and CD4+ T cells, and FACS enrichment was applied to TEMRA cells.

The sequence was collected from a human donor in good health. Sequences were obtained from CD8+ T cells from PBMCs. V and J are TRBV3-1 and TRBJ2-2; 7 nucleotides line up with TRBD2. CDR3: CASKKGGAGELFF. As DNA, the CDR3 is TGTGCCAGCAAGAAGGGAGGGGCCGGGGAGCTGTTTTTT.